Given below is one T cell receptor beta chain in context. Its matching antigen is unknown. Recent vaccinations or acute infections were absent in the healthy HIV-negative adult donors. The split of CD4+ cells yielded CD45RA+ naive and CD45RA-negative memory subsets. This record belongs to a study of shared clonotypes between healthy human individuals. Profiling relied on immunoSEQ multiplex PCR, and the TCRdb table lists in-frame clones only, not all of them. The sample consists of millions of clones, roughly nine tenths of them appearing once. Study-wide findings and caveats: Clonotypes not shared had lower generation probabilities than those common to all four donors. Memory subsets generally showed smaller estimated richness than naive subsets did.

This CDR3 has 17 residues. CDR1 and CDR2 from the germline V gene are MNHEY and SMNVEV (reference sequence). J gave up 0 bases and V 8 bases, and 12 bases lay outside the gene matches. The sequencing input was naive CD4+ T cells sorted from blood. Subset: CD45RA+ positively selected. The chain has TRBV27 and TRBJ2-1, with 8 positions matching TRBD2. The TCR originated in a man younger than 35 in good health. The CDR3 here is CASVASGLLSSYNEQFF. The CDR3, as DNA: TGTGCCAGCGTTGCTAGCGGGCTCTTGAGCTCCTACAATGAGCAGTTCTTC.